The next 10 T cell receptor beta chains were all read from a single sample in a study of blood T cells in healthy people across ages. Alongside a J-beta primer mix, a sample-barcoded 5' primer served in a second PCR lasting 7 to 11 cycles. TCRdb independently ran MiXCR on the 5' RACE reads; one entry per CDR3 protein. The table lists about 580,000 distinct CDR3 sequences, 40% to 50% of them singletons. The sample was blood. The receptors derive from an elderly man in good health.

This chain joins TRBV9 and TRBJ2-5, with a weak D call TRBD1 (5 bases). This CDR3 spans 16 amino acids. The V and J ends lost 0 bases and 4 bases respectively, with 16 bases between them. The germline V gene encodes CDR1 SGDLS and CDR2 YYNGEE. In DNA form, the CDR3 reads TGTGCCAGCAGCGTAGAAGCAGGGATTACGGGAGAGACCCAGTACTTC. Its protein product is CASSVEAGITGETQYF.

This clonotype showed up just a few times. The genes are TRBV7-3 and TRBJ2-2; D unclear. Between the trimmed V and J ends, which lost 3 bases and 6 bases, there was a span of 11 bases. The V gene's germline CDR1 is SGHTA and CDR2 FQGTGA. The CDR3 loop spans 14 amino acids. This chain's CDR3 is CASSLAGNAGELFF. The CDR3 DNA follows: TGTGCCAGCAGCTTGGCAGGCAACGCCGGGGAGCTGTTTTTT. The variable domain in full, with the rest retrieved from reference TRBV7-3 and TRBJ2-2, is GAGVSQTPSNKVTEKGKYVELRCDPISGHTALYWYRQSLGQGPEFLIYFQGTGAADDSGLPNDRFFAVRPEGSVSTLKIQRTERGDSAVYLCASSLAGNAGELFFGEGSRLTVL.

This chain joins TRBV7-3 and TRBJ1-1, with 9 positions matching TRBD1. This CDR3 has 16 residues. Germline V lookup: CDR1 SGHTA, CDR2 FQGTGA. V was clipped by 1 base and J by 3 bases; unmatched bases: 6. The CDR3 sequence is CASSLMGTGRYTEAFF. CDR3 nucleotide sequence: TGTGCCAGCAGCTTAATGGGGACAGGGAGGTACACTGAAGCTTTCTTT.

This clonotype was seen many times. The chain links TRBV6-6 to TRBJ2-5; 7 bases are a match to TRBD1. Germline loops: CDR1 MNHNY, CDR2 SVGAGI (reference sequence). This CDR3 region has 15 residues. The V gene end was trimmed by 2 bases and the J gene end by 4 bases; junction bases not matched to a gene: 7. The CDR3 DNA reads as TGTGCCAGCAGTTACCCTGGACAGGTGGGAGAGACCCAGTACTTC. The encoded protein is CASSYPGQVGETQYF.

This rearrangement joins TRBV20-1 to TRBJ2-5; D is unclear. The CDR3 is 12 amino acids. CDR1 and CDR2 (germline): DFQATT, SNEGSKA (reference sequence). CDR3 in amino acids: CSIADFQETQYF. The CDR3 nucleotides are TGCAGCATAGCTGACTTCCAAGAGACCCAGTACTTC.

V usage is TRBV2 and J usage is TRBJ2-7, with TRBD2 identical over 11 bases. The CDR3 has 14 residues. CDR1 SNHLY and CDR2 FYNNEI come from the germline V gene. Trimming cost V 8 bases and J 10 bases; bases outside gene matches: 13. The DNA of the CDR3 is TGTGCCAGCCGAGATAGCGGGGGGGCCGGAACCCAGTACTTC. This encodes CASRDSGGAGTQYF. Together with reference TRBV2 and TRBJ2-7, the CDR3 gives the full variable domain: EPEVTQTPSHQVTQMGQEVILRCVPISNHLYFYWYRQILGQKVEFLVSFYNNEISEKSEIFDDQFSVERPDGSNFTLKIRSTKLEDSAMYFCASRDSGGAGTQYFGPGTRLTVT.

This clonotype was seen at least ten times. The J gene is TRBJ2-7, the V gene TRBV7-2; D gene uncertain. This CDR3 spans 15 amino acids. The V gene lost 0 bases and the J gene lost 1 base, with 10 bases spanning the gap. In germline, CDR1 is SGHTA, CDR2 FQGNSA. For the CDR3, the DNA is TGTGCCAGCAGCTTAGCGGGGATTGGGTCCTACGAGCAGTACTTC. Residues: CASSLAGIGSYEQYF.

V usage is TRBV20-1 and J usage is TRBJ2-7; D is possibly TRBD2 (5 bases). With 0 bases removed from V and 6 bases from J, the gap between germline ends came to 12 bases. CDR3 length: 13 residues. CDR1 and CDR2 from the germline V gene are DFQATT and SNEGSKA (reference sequence). CDR3 nucleotides: TGCAGTGCTAGAGAAGTACTAGTGGGCGAGCAGTACTTC. Its translation is CSAREVLVGEQYF.

This clonotype occurred a few times. The chain has TRBV6-6 and TRBJ1-2; D is ambiguous. Trimming removed 2 bases from V and 0 bases from J, with 7 bases in between. The CDR3 covers 14 residues. Germline V gives CDR1 MNHNY, CDR2 SVGAGI (reference sequence). This CDR3 is CASSYAPANYGYTF. Here the CDR3 DNA reads TGTGCCAGCAGTTACGCGCCCGCTAACTATGGCTACACCTTC.

This clonotype was seen ten or more times. The chain links TRBV6-5 to TRBJ2-3, with 8 positions matching TRBD1. Germline CDR1 reads MNHEY; CDR2 reads SVGAGI. Unmatched junction bases numbered 6, after V lost 2 bases and J lost 2 bases. The length of the CDR3 is 16 residues. The CDR3 DNA sequence: TGTGCCAGCAGTTACGTGCAGGGGGCACACACAGATACGCAGTATTTT. Translating it yields CASSYVQGAHTDTQYF.